This TCR beta chain derives from a study of cytomegalovirus exposure and HLA in healthy donors. This PCR relied on a set of 60 Vbeta primers and 13 Jbeta primers. Libraries were prepared by immunoSEQ multiplex PCR; TCRdb keeps only in-frame clonotypes and omits some of them. Recorded here are under 250,000 clones; the top ten clones represent 0.9% to 1.4%. CDR1 SQVTM and CDR2 ANQGSEA come from the germline V gene. This CDR3 contains 13 residues. V was shortened by 7 bases and J by 6 bases, with 18 bases between the two germline ends. The sequence was collected from a girl aged 2 to 9 in good health and CMV-seropositive. Material: PBMCs. This chain links TRBV29-1 with TRBJ1-2, with TRBD1 as a possible D gene (5 bases). CDR3 in amino acids: CSASMTANHGYTF. CDR3 DNA: TGCAGCGCGTCAATGACAGCGAACCATGGCTACACCTTC.